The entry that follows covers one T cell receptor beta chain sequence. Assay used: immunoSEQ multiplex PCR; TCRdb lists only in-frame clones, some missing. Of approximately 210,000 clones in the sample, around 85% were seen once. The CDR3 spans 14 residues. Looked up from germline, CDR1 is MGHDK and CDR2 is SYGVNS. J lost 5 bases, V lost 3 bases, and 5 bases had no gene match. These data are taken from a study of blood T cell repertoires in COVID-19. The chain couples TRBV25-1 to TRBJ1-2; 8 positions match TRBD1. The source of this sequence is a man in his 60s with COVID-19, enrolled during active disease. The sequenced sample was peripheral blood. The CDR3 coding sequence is TGTGCCAGCAGTGAGGGTGACAGGGGATATGGCTACACCTTC. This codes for CASSEGDRGYGYTF.